The rows below give T cell receptor beta chains drawn from one sample of a study of T cells after yellow fever vaccination. Each CDR3 protein is one row after TCRdb ran MiXCR on the 5' RACE reads. The table has around 340,000 distinct CDR3 sequences, roughly 8.7% seen once. Sequenced here: PBMCs, sampled on the day of the first yellow fever vaccination. The receptor set was obtained from a young man who received the YFV17D yellow fever vaccine. The CDR3 runs from the conserved cysteine through the conserved F or W. The D gene is left open where the match is weak. Size tells how often a clone was seen (once, few, many) or the class of an expanded clone, and some rows leave it out.

clone_size	d_call	j_call	v_call	cdr3_aa	cdr3_nt
few	NA	TRBJ2-3	TRBV18	CASSPLTESYTDTQYF	TGTGCCAGCTCACCGTTGACAGAGTCCTACACAGATACGCAGTATTTT
many	NA	TRBJ2-3	TRBV30	CAWGRRDTQYF	TGTGCCTGGGGACGAAGGGATACGCAGTATTTT
many	NA	TRBJ2-1	TRBV5-1	CASSRGTAYNEQFF	TGCGCCAGCAGCCGAGGGACGGCATACAATGAGCAGTTCTTC
few	NA	TRBJ2-1	TRBV5-1	CASSLIQSSYNEQFF	TGCGCCAGCAGCTTGATTCAAAGCTCCTACAATGAGCAGTTCTTC
few	NA	TRBJ1-1	TRBV6-2/TRBV6-3	CASSYGGRLEAFF	TGTGCCAGCAGTTACGGTGGGCGACTTGAAGCTTTCTTT
few	NA	TRBJ2-3	TRBV25-1	CASSTDIGYGTDTQYF	TGTGCCAGCAGTACGGACATTGGGTACGGCACAGATACGCAGTATTTT
NA	NA	TRBJ2-1	TRBV5-8	CASSFTQGFSYNEQFF	TGTGCCAGCAGCTTTACGCAGGGATTCTCCTACAATGAGCAGTTCTTC
many	NA	TRBJ2-1	TRBV5-1	CASSSSGVGSYNEQFF	TGCGCCAGCAGCTCCTCAGGGGTGGGCTCCTACAATGAGCAGTTCTTC
NA	TRBD2	TRBJ2-3	TRBV18	CASSPGLAGSIGTDTQYF	TGTGCCAGCTCACCAGGACTAGCGGGGTCGATAGGCACAGATACGCAGTATTTT
many	NA	TRBJ1-5	TRBV7-2	CASSPYREDQPQHF	TGTGCCAGCAGCCCTTACAGGGAAGATCAGCCCCAGCATTTT
few	NA	TRBJ1-1	TRBV5-7	CASKDRNTEAFF	TGTGCCAGCAAGGACAGAAACACTGAAGCTTTCTTT
NA	NA	TRBJ2-3	TRBV5-1	CASSSLDGSDTQYF	TGCGCCAGCAGCTCCTTGGACGGATCAGATACGCAGTATTTT
few	NA	TRBJ1-2	TRBV18	CASSPSLREEGYTF	TGTGCCAGCTCACCAAGTCTAAGGGAGGAGGGCTACACCTTC
NA	NA	TRBJ2-7	TRBV12-3/TRBV12-4	CASSFTRAGYEQYF	TGTGCCAGCAGCTTCACTAGGGCTGGGTACGAGCAGTACTTC
NA	NA	TRBJ1-1	TRBV10-3	CAISPNSNTEAFF	TGTGCCATCAGCCCTAACTCGAACACTGAAGCTTTCTTT
few	NA	TRBJ1-1	TRBV20-1	CSAREQLEAFF	TGCAGTGCTAGAGAACAGCTTGAAGCTTTCTTT
many	NA	TRBJ2-5	TRBV6-6	CASSKDFQETQYF	TGTGCCAGCAGTAAGGACTTTCAAGAGACCCAGTACTTC
NA	NA	TRBJ2-5	TRBV13	CASREASRETQYF	TGTGCCAGCAGAGAGGCTAGCAGGGAGACCCAGTACTTC
many	TRBD1	TRBJ1-2	TRBV9	CASRDPGQGNYGYTF	TGTGCCAGCAGAGATCCGGGACAGGGGAACTATGGCTACACCTTC
NA	NA	TRBJ1-1	TRBV6-2/TRBV6-3	CASSYPSPEAFF	TGTGCCAGCAGTTACCCCAGCCCCGAAGCTTTCTTT
few	NA	TRBJ2-7	TRBV7-8	CASSLSWGDTGNYEQYF	TGTGCCAGCAGCTTATCGTGGGGGGACACCGGTAACTACGAGCAGTACTTC
few	NA	TRBJ2-7	TRBV21-1	CASSMGQGGCYEQYF	TGTGCCAGCAGCATGGGACAGGGGGGGTGCTACGAGCAGTACTTC
many	NA	TRBJ2-3	TRBV11-2	CASSLRSGRGYTDTQYF	TGTGCCAGCAGCTTACGATCAGGACGGGGGTACACAGATACGCAGTATTTT
NA	NA	TRBJ2-5	TRBV20-1	CSAIGGSTVYSETQYF	TGCAGTGCTATTGGAGGGAGTACTGTTTATTCAGAGACCCAGTACTTC
few	NA	TRBJ2-2	TRBV11-2	CASSLDRSGELFF	TGTGCCAGCAGCTTAGATAGATCCGGGGAGCTGTTTTTT
few	NA	TRBJ2-3	TRBV6-1	CASRGVSVGTDTQYF	TGTGCCAGCCGAGGAGTGTCGGTGGGCACAGATACGCAGTATTTT
few	NA	TRBJ1-1	TRBV10-3	CAISFGQTLNTEAFF	TGTGCCATCAGCTTCGGGCAGACCCTGAACACTGAAGCTTTCTTT
few	NA	TRBJ1-5	TRBV29-1	CSVWGGSNQPQHF	TGCAGCGTTTGGGGGGGGAGCAATCAGCCCCAGCATTTT
NA	TRBD2	TRBJ2-3	TRBV20-1	CSARLAGPTDTQYF	TGCAGTGCAAGACTAGCGGGGCCCACAGATACGCAGTATTTT
NA	TRBD1	TRBJ1-4	TRBV9	CASSVGGGQANEKLFF	TGTGCCAGCAGCGTAGGGGGGGGACAGGCGAATGAAAAACTGTTTTTT
NA	TRBD1	TRBJ1-4	TRBV5-1	CASRVAGGKNEKLFF	TGCGCCAGCAGGGTAGCAGGGGGGAAGAATGAAAAACTGTTTTTT
NA	NA	TRBJ2-5	TRBV5-1	CASSLGDPQETQYF	TGCGCCAGCAGTTTGGGGGACCCCCAAGAGACCCAGTACTTC
once	TRBD2	TRBJ2-1	TRBV7-2	CASSFPTSGANEQFF	TGTGCCAGCAGCTTCCCGACTAGCGGGGCTAATGAGCAGTTCTTC
NA	NA	TRBJ2-4	TRBV9	CASSFKWGAKNIQYF	TGTGCCAGCAGCTTCAAATGGGGGGCCAAAAACATTCAGTACTTC
few	NA	TRBJ2-4	TRBV7-2	CASSLEGASGNIQYF	TGTGCCAGCAGCTTAGAGGGGGCTAGCGGTAACATTCAGTACTTC
few	TRBD2	TRBJ2-5	TRBV13	CASSLALLAGGPMETQYF	TGTGCCAGCAGCTTAGCCCTCCTTGCGGGGGGGCCAATGGAGACCCAGTACTTC
few	TRBD1	TRBJ2-2	TRBV29-1	CSVAPGQGFTGELFF	TGCAGCGTAGCTCCGGGACAGGGGTTCACCGGGGAGCTGTTTTTT
NA	TRBD1	TRBJ1-1	TRBV9	CASSEGTGGSEAFF	TGTGCCAGCAGCGAGGGGACAGGGGGCAGTGAAGCTTTCTTT
NA	NA	TRBJ1-2	TRBV7-8	CASSLGGGANYGYTF	TGTGCCAGCAGCTTAGGAGGGGGAGCTAACTATGGCTACACCTTC
NA	NA	TRBJ2-1	TRBV10-3	CAISGVNEQFF	TGTGCCATCAGTGGGGTTAATGAGCAGTTCTTC
few	NA	TRBJ2-6	TRBV4-3	CASSQEGVSGANVLTF	TGCGCCAGCAGCCAAGAGGGGGTGTCTGGGGCCAACGTCCTGACTTTC
once	NA	TRBJ2-7	TRBV5-6	CASSLNAGEEQYF	TGTGCCAGCAGCTTGAACGCAGGGGAGGAGCAGTACTTC
few	TRBD1	TRBJ2-5	TRBV24-1	CATSDLDRDQETQYF	TGTGCCACCAGTGATCTCGACAGGGACCAAGAGACCCAGTACTTC
few	NA	TRBJ2-3	TRBV6-5	CASRGGDTQYF	TGTGCCAGCAGAGGCGGAGATACGCAGTATTTT
NA	NA	TRBJ1-4	TRBV4-2	CASSQEDSRGEKLFF	TGTGCCAGCAGCCAAGAAGATAGTCGTGGGGAGAAACTGTTTTTT
few	NA	TRBJ1-6	TRBV12-3/TRBV12-4	CASSLAGGYSPLHF	TGTGCCAGCAGTTTGGCCGGGGGCTATTCACCCCTCCACTTT
many	NA	TRBJ1-2	TRBV12-3/TRBV12-4	CASKLQAGGYTF	TGTGCCAGCAAGCTGCAAGCCGGGGGCTACACCTTC